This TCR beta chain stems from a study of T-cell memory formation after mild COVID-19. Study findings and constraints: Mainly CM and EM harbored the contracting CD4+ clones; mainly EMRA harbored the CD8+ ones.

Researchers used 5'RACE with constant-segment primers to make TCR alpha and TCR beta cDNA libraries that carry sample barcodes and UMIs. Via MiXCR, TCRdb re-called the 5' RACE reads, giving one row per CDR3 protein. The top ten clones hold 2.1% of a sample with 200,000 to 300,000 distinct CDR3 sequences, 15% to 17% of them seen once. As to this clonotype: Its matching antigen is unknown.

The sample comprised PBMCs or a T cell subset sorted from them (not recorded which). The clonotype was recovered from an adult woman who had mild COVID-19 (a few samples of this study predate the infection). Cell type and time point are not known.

The CDR3 nucleotides are TGCAGTGCTCCCTGGAGTAGCGGGGGGGTTGAGACCCAGTACTTC. As protein: CSAPWSSGGVETQYF. The chain has TRBV20-1 and TRBJ2-5, with TRBD2 matching over 11 bases. This CDR3 contains 15 residues. V was clipped by 5 bases and J by 5 bases; unmatched bases: 10. CDR1 and CDR2 (germline): DFQATT, SNEGSKA (reference sequence).